This T cell receptor (beta chain) was sequenced for a study of blood T cells in healthy people across ages. Study findings and constraints: A strong correlation was seen between TCR beta diversity and naive T cell percentage. Diversity was higher, and naive CD4+ cells more numerous, in long-lived donors than in aged donors.

Per the germline V gene, CDR1 is MGHRA and CDR2 is YSYEKL. This CDR3 has 16 amino acids. Points on this clonotype: The target antigen is unknown.

Combining a sample-barcoded 5' primer with a J-beta primer mix, a second PCR ran for roughly 7 to 11 cycles. Each CDR3 protein is one row after TCRdb ran MiXCR on the 5' RACE reads. The sample shows some 1.1 million distinct CDR3 sequences, around two fifths of them seen only once. The chain has TRBV4-1 and TRBJ2-1; D unresolved. The J call is uncertain, as TRBJ2-7 better fits the DNA end. The origin of this receptor is a man aged 18 to 30 in good health. Material: blood. The CDR3 loop is CASSQDAGNSYNEQYF. The CDR3 DNA reads as TGCGCCAGCAGCCAAGACGCAGGTAACTCCTACAATGAGCAGTACTTC.